The entry below gives a single T cell receptor (beta chain) sequence along with its context. Its antigen is unidentified. As for the donors, each was a healthy bone marrow donor. This entry comes from a study of cytomegalovirus exposure and HLA in healthy donors. Broader study findings: Highly shared sequence variants in one cluster were likely a sequencing artifact. Rarity characterized most TCR sequences, yet some public TCRs appeared in many donors.

The PCR contained 60 Vbeta and 13 Jbeta primers. Using immunoSEQ multiplex PCR, the repertoire was profiled, and TCRdb retains in-frame clones only, with some absent. The sample carries under 200,000 clones, 86% recorded once. The CDR3 is made up of 13 amino acids. Germline V gene sequence: CDR1 MNHEY, CDR2 SMNVEV (reference sequence). This chain connects TRBV27 to TRBJ2-5; weak D call: TRBD1 (6 bases). TRBJ2-7 matches the DNA end more closely, so the J call is doubtful. The clonotype was recovered from a woman aged 18-29 years in good health and CMV-seronegative. The sample consisted of PBMCs. CDR3: CASRRTGFYEQYF. In nucleotides, the CDR3 is TGTGCCAGCAGAAGAACAGGGTTTTACGAGCAGTACTTC.